These 20 T cell receptor beta chains were all obtained from the same sample, sequenced in a study of T-cell memory formation after mild COVID-19. Using its own MiXCR run on the 5' RACE reads, TCRdb lists one record per CDR3 protein. This table has some 300,000 distinct CDR3 sequences, 20% to 25% appearing once. The sequenced sample consisted of PBMCs or a T cell subset sorted from them (not recorded which). The receptors stem from a man younger than 35 who had mild COVID-19 (a few samples of this study predate the infection). Cell type and time point are not known.

This clonotype appeared a few times. The chain employs TRBV7-2 and TRBJ2-3, with TRBD2 matching over 10 bases. Germline CDR1 is SGHTA and CDR2 is FQGNSA. V shed 0 bases and J 3 bases; nucleotides not matched to a gene: 3. The length of the CDR3 is 16 residues. The CDR3 loop reads CASSLAPSGGTDTQYF. The DNA for the CDR3 is TGTGCCAGCAGCTTAGCCCCTAGCGGGGGAACAGATACGCAGTATTTT.

This clonotype was observed a handful of times. The junction departs from germline at one end; a sequencing error may be responsible. The V call is TRBV4-3, the J call TRBJ1-4, with D tentatively TRBD1 (5 bases). CDR1 and CDR2 (germline): LGHNA, YSLEER. CDR3 length: 19 amino acids. As DNA, the CDR3 is TGCGCCAGCAGCCAGGGTGGAGGACAACGCTACAACCGAGGGGAAAAAATGTTTTTT. Amino acid sequence: CASSQGGGQRYNRGEKMFF.

J is TRBJ2-5 and V is TRBV5-6, with 10 bases fitting TRBD1. Germline CDR1 and CDR2: SGHDT and YYEEEE. The CDR3 is made up of 14 amino acids. With V trimmed by 5 bases and J by 3 bases, 4 bases remained unmatched. This CDR3 is CASRQGQGKETQYF. CDR3 nucleotide sequence: TGTGCCAGCAGACAGGGACAGGGGAAAGAGACCCAGTACTTC.

The rearrangement links TRBV4-1 to TRBJ2-5, with D possibly being TRBD1 (6 bases). Trimming pared 1 base from V and 5 bases from J, leaving 14 bases between. This CDR3 has 15 amino acids. Germline V gene lookup returns CDR1 MGHRA and CDR2 YSYEKL. CDR3 nucleotide sequence: TGCGCCAGCAGCCAAGGACCCAATAGGGGGGAGACCCAGTACTTC. Its protein product is CASSQGPNRGETQYF.

The CDR3 protein is CASSLEIPGSPLHF. The CDR3 DNA is TGCGCCAGCAGCTTGGAGATTCCGGGCTCACCCCTCCACTTT. The V gene is TRBV5-1, the J gene TRBJ1-6; D is ambiguous. The germline CDR1 and CDR2 sequences are SGHRS and YFSETQ. The CDR3 has 14 residues. With 0 bases removed from V and 10 bases from J, the gap between germline ends came to 11 bases.

This clonotype came up a few times. This chain uses TRBV5-1 with TRBJ2-3; D might be TRBD1 (5 bases). This CDR3 spans 15 amino acids. The germline gives CDR1 SGHRS, CDR2 YFSETQ. Trimming cost V 1 base and J 3 bases, with 12 bases left between them. CDR3 loop: CASSLRAGSTDTQYF. CDR3 bases: TGCGCCAGCAGCTTGCGTGCAGGGTCAACAGATACGCAGTATTTT.

The genes are TRBV9 and TRBJ1-2, with TRBD1 as a possible D gene (5 bases). From germline, CDR1 is SGDLS and CDR2 YYNGEE. V shed 6 bases and J shed 1 base, with 10 bases lying between them. The CDR3 covers 13 residues. The CDR3 here is CASTSGGNYGYTF. DNA for the CDR3: TGTGCCAGCACGAGCGGGGGTAACTATGGCTACACCTTC.

This rearrangement joins TRBV18 to TRBJ2-1, with 13 nucleotides matching TRBD2. Trimming cost V 2 bases and J 4 bases; bases outside gene matches: 2. The CDR3 extends over 16 amino acids. The V gene's germline CDR1 is KGHSH and CDR2 LQKENI. CDR3: CASSPGTSGAYNEQFF. CDR3 DNA: TGTGCCAGCTCACCAGGGACTAGCGGGGCATACAATGAGCAGTTCTTC. Full variable domain (remainder filled in from reference TRBV18 and TRBJ2-1): NAGVMQNPRHLVRRRGQEARLRCSPMKGHSHVYWYRQLPEEGLKFMVYLQKENIIDESGMPKERFSAEFPKEGPSILRIQQVVRGDSAAYFCASSPGTSGAYNEQFFGPGTRLTVL.

The V and J genes are TRBV5-1 and TRBJ1-6; D gene unclear. Trimming left V 4 bases short and J 7 bases short, with 12 bases between. The CDR3 sequence is 14 residues long. CDR1 and CDR2 from the germline V gene are SGHRS and YFSETQ. The CDR3 here is CASSIRDLNSPLHF. The DNA of the CDR3 is TGCGCCAGCAGCATACGGGATCTAAATTCACCCCTCCACTTT.

This clonotype was counted between two and nine times. The rearrangement joins TRBV28 to TRBJ1-5, with unresolved D. Germline lookup yields CDR1 MDHEN and CDR2 SYDVKM. This CDR3 region has 13 residues. Trimming took 3 bases from V and 6 from J, leaving 9 bases between them. CDR3 region: CASSLSMGQPQHF. CDR3 in DNA: TGTGCCAGCAGTTTGAGTATGGGTCAGCCCCAGCATTTT.

This clonotype was seen a few times. V and J are TRBV29-1 and TRBJ2-3, with D uncertain. Germline assignment: CDR1 SQVTM and CDR2 ANQGSEA. This CDR3 comprises 12 residues. V was clipped by 8 bases and J by 6 bases, with 15 bases between them. This CDR3 reads CSLSLEMDTQYF. DNA for the CDR3: TGCAGCCTCAGTCTGGAAATGGATACGCAGTATTTT.

This clonotype was recorded a few times. The chain uses TRBV28 and TRBJ2-3; 9 nucleotides align to TRBD2. The CDR3 contains 18 residues. The ends lost 4 bases at V and 4 bases at J; junction bases unmatched: 15. Germline CDR1 and CDR2: MDHEN and SYDVKM. The CDR3: CASSSSGTSPNDADTQYF. The DNA of the CDR3 is TGTGCCAGCAGTTCCTCCGGGACTAGCCCCAATGATGCAGATACGCAGTATTTT. Full variable domain (outside the CDR3, taken from reference TRBV28 and TRBJ2-3): DVKVTQSSRYLVKRTGEKVFLECVQDMDHENMFWYRQDPGLGLRLIYFSYDVKMKEKGDIPEGYSVSREKKERFSLILESASTNQTSMYLCASSSSGTSPNDADTQYFGPGTRLTVL.

V usage is TRBV7-3 and J usage is TRBJ2-5, with 7 positions matching TRBD1. The CDR3 spans 14 residues. J lost 8 bases, V lost 5 bases, and 11 bases had no gene match. In germline, CDR1 is SGHTA, CDR2 FQGTGA. CDR3 sequence reads: CASSATGTDYTQYF. The DNA of the CDR3 is TGTGCCAGCAGCGCTACCGGGACAGACTACACCCAGTACTTC.

This clonotype has a single count. CDR3 sequence reads: CASSLWGGGNEKLFF. In nucleotides, the CDR3 is TGCGCCAGCAGCCTCTGGGGGGGCGGGAATGAAAAACTGTTTTTT. The V and J genes are TRBV4-1 and TRBJ1-4, with a weak D call TRBD1 (6 bases). From germline, CDR1 is MGHRA and CDR2 YSYEKL. V lost 4 bases and J lost 5, with 14 bases in between. The CDR3 has 15 amino acids.

The rearrangement uses TRBV7-9 and TRBJ1-6; D might be TRBD1 (5 bases). Trimming stripped 5 bases from V and 13 bases from J, with 24 bases between. The CDR3 extends over 16 amino acids. Per germline, CDR1 SEHNR and CDR2 FQNEAQ (reference sequence). The CDR3 reads CASSGTGDLLGWPLHF. In DNA, the CDR3 is TGTGCCAGCAGCGGGACCGGGGACCTCTTGGGTTGGCCCCTCCACTTT.

Worth noting for this clonotype: One end of the junction varies from germline; a read error may be responsible. V is TRBV20-1 and J is TRBJ2-3; 10 positions match TRBD1. In germline, CDR1 is DFQATT, CDR2 SNEGSKA (reference sequence). The CDR3 length is 15 residues. In DNA, the CDR3 is TGCAGTGCTGGGGGACAGGGGTACGCCCCAGAGACGCAGTATTTT. Its translation is CSAGGQGYAPETQYF.

This sequence joins TRBV5-6 and TRBJ2-1, with D possibly matching TRBD1 (6 bases). The CDR3 is 16 amino acids. CDR1 and CDR2 from the germline V gene are SGHDT and YYEEEE. The V gene lost 0 bases and the J gene lost 2 bases, with 12 bases spanning the gap. The CDR3 nucleotides read TGTGCCAGCAGCTTGGGTGCCCAGGGGACCTACAATGAGCAGTTCTTC. Its translation: CASSLGAQGTYNEQFF.

This clonotype has more than one count but fewer than ten. This chain joins TRBV7-6 and TRBJ1-1; 8 bases line up with TRBD1. V gave up 6 bases and J gave up 3 bases; unmatched junction bases: 15. Germline V gives CDR1 SGHVS, CDR2 FNYEAQ. The CDR3 extends over 17 amino acids. The CDR3 is CASSLQGEDTRDTEAFF. Written as DNA, the CDR3 is TGTGCCAGCAGTCTACAGGGGGAGGATACGCGGGACACTGAAGCTTTCTTT.

The genes are TRBV10-2 and TRBJ2-1, with D tentatively TRBD1 (5 bases). Trimming stripped 4 bases from V and 8 bases from J, with 9 bases between. Germline lookup yields CDR1 WSHSY and CDR2 SAAADI. The CDR3 covers 12 residues. DNA of the CDR3: TGCGCCAGCAGTGGGGGCGAGGATGAGCAGTTCTTC. This sequence encodes CASSGGEDEQFF.

Only a few counts were recorded for this clonotype. The chain carries TRBV19 and TRBJ1-5; 7 bases are shared with TRBD1. V was clipped by 6 bases and J by 0 bases; unmatched bases: 8. The CDR3 has 16 amino acids. From germline, CDR1 is LNHDA and CDR2 SQIVND (reference sequence). This chain's CDR3 is CASRITGVNSNQPQHF. The CDR3 DNA sequence: TGTGCCAGTAGGATTACAGGGGTAAATAGCAATCAGCCCCAGCATTTT.